The source of this TCR beta chain is a study of blood T cells in healthy people across ages (dated by TCRdb to between 2014 and 2016). A note on the overall study: In model experiments, template switching captured roughly one uniquely barcoded TCR beta cDNA molecule for every two T cells. Using deep sequencing normalized with unique cDNA molecular identifiers, the study measured how TCR beta repertoire diversity changes with age. Donors were grouped into four age groups: young (average about 15 years), middle-aged (under 40), aged (62) and long-lived (over 80). For two donors (one aged 18 to 30 and one aged 80 or older), the study analyzed two additional independent replicas of 1 million unique cDNA reads from the same blood draw.

The library relied on 5' RACE. The sequencer was an Illumina HiSeq 2500. The second PCR ran for roughly 6 to 11 cycles and used a J-beta primer mix along with a sample-barcoded 5' primer. Each TCR beta cDNA molecule received a unique molecular identifier from a template-switch 5' adaptor carrying 12 random nucleotides. Each sample yielded at least 3 million CDR3-containing paired-end reads. First-strand cDNA synthesis was performed from all RNA using the Mint cDNA synthesis kit, with priming by a TRBC-specific oligonucleotide. Following uracil-DNA glycosylase treatment, a first 18-cycle PCR with universal primers M1SS and BC2_uni_R was performed on all cDNA. In the original analysis: For normalization, 1 million high-quality reads, each with a distinct molecular identifier, were randomly selected from each sample. Instead of being binned into consensus sequences, reads with shared molecular identifiers were discarded. MiTCR, with a Q25 quality threshold and the strictest error-elimination algorithm, was used for CDR3 identification, clonotype clustering and error correction. A nonparametric unseen species model with Euler transformation was used to estimate lower-bound total TCR beta diversity. The raw public reads went through TCRdb reprocessing: fastp at Q25, MiXCR clone calling, in-frame beta chains kept. CDR3 protein sequences are deduplicated, and each keeps its most common genes and DNA. The authors' filters were not applied to this entry. Here the sample has fewer than 1,200,000 distinct CDR3 sequences; under 30% occur a single time. The biggest ten clones account for approximately 0.7% of the sample.

On the study overall, not on this receptor specifically: The percentage of naive T cells measured by flow cytometry correlated strongly with observed TCR beta diversity. The long-lived group showed more naive CD4+ T cells, fewer expanded clones and increased TCR diversity than the aged group, suggesting age selection. Since profiling was done on bulk unsorted PBMCs, naive and antigen-experienced compartments could not be conclusively compared. Estimates of total diversity based on one million sequenced T cells were considered lower bounds and underestimates. Observed TCR beta diversity per million T cells fell roughly linearly with age, and a significant reduction was already apparent by age roughly 40. The CMV infection status of donors was not known, potentially confounding age-related changes in expanded clonotypes.

On this clonotype itself: It lacks a known antigen. The record has no base qualities; no much larger clone is one base away.

The donors were roughly 40 Caucasian individuals from Russia, aged roughly 6 to 100 years, who were systemically healthy. Around 10 milliliters of peripheral blood were collected from each donor into EDTA-treated Vacutainer tubes. Ficoll-Paque density-gradient centrifugation was used to isolate PBMCs, with at least 6 million obtained per sample. Trizol reagent was used to extract total RNA from PBMCs, with at least 6 micrograms per sample. The percentages of naive CD45RAhigh/CD27high T cells were determined by flow cytometry on a PBMC aliquot from every donor. The same sample was also used in a study of T cells of mothers and their children. The second investigation adds: Donors were nine systemically healthy Caucasian individuals: three mothers and their six children. cDNA synthesis used all of the extracted RNA, with approximately 1.4 ug of RNA in each 15 ul reaction. In the second PCR, the M1S primer added sample barcodes and 2-4 random nucleotides. More than 9 million TCR beta CDR3 reads were obtained from each mother, and some 3.3 million reads were obtained from each child. Thymic selection similarly shapes TCR recombination output in related and unrelated pairs, with minor effect from inherited differences. Normalized repertoire overlap in related mother-child pairs was always slightly higher than in unrelated mother-child pairs, but the difference was never significant. Persistent microchimeric T cell clones were not detected, at a sensitivity of about 100 clones per million clonotypes. To look for features that set related mother-child pairs apart from unrelated individuals, the researchers ran deep NGS to compare the TCR beta repertoires of mothers and children. On average, the children were about 10 +/- 4 years old, while the mothers were about 38 +/- 4 years old. After adapters were ligated using NEBNext reagents, the libraries underwent 100+100 nt paired-end sequencing on an Illumina HiSeq 2000. Mother and child libraries were prepared a month apart and sequenced in separate runs to prevent cross-contamination. For each donor, somewhere between roughly 500,000 and 2,100,000 distinct TCR beta clonotypes were identified. Naive TCR beta clonotypes were estimated from low-frequency clonotypes matched to each donor's FACS-determined naive share, without sorting.

This clonotype was obtained from a girl aged 2-10 years in good health. Sequencing was carried out using blood.

The CDR3 here reads CASSYLSPAQFINGSTDTQYF. The DNA is TGTGCCAGCAGCTACCTGTCTCCTGCACAGTTCATTAATGGTAGCACAGATACGCAGTATTTT. This chain is built from TRBV11-1 and TRBJ2-3, with the identity of the D gene unclear. From the cysteine through the phenylalanine, the CDR3 covers 21 amino acids. Of all the DNA, just the CDR3 is kept, 63 bases in frame from base 1. CDR1 and CDR2 are drawn from the germline V gene (reference sequence): SGHAT, FQDESV. V and J lose 4 bases and 0 bases, and a span of 29 bases separates them.